This TCR beta chain comes out of a study of blood T cell repertoires in COVID-19 (dated by TCRdb to between 2020 and 2021). Concerning the study at large: The collaborator samples originated in the United States, Italy and Spain and spanned the acute and convalescent phases of COVID-19. The prospective study material was composed of cDNA or gDNA derived from T cells, B-cell-depleted T cells, or PBMCs. Deeply sampled blood TCRbeta repertoires from subjects exposed to, actively infected with, or recovered from COVID-19 were included in the dataset. The repertoires were released in a freely available public database meant as a resource for research on the immune response to SARS-CoV-2. Samples were obtained from the ongoing ImmuneRACE study (first 160 participants) and from some 1,200 subjects provided by 6 global collaborators. Sample metadata almost always included a de-identified subject ID, COVID-19 status, age in years and sex. Where available, HLA class I and class II types were taken from metadata supplied by the sample provider and were not determined by assay-based typing.

One collaborating source in Seattle enrolled patients while the patients were actively infected and followed the patients over time throughout the course of disease. The collaborating institutions used their own protocols to collect whole blood in K2EDTA tubes. For TCRbeta analysis, collaborator samples were shipped as frozen whole blood, as isolated PBMCs, or as DNA extracted from either sample type. With regard to this clone: Its antigen target is currently unknown. Per-base qualities were not stored, and no clone one base away is much larger.

TCRbeta CDR3 regions were amplified from genomic DNA by means of the immunoSEQ Assay, a bias-controlled multiplex PCR. In the source study's methods: Nucleated cell counts per sample were estimated from amplification of reference gene primers within the assay. To quantify the absolute abundance of each unique TCRbeta CDR3 rearrangement, sequence reads were collapsed and filtered. For each sample, productive Simpson clonality was calculated as the square root of Simpson's diversity index across productive rearrangements. TCRdb limited this immuneACCESS table to in-frame rearrangements with V and J called. A share of clones is missing; checked studies link under half to unresolved V genes, and the rest is unexplained. The V and J calls and the clone size are those of that table, but D and trimming were determined from the DNA. In this sample the table shows some 400,000 clones, 70% to 90% of which occur a single time. 10% of the sample is held by the ten biggest clonotypes.

General findings and caveats noted by the study authors: The quantity of clinical and demographic metadata differed by source and by participant and was supplied without curation.

There are 14 amino acids in the CDR3, from cysteine to phenylalanine inclusive. The DNA shown is the 42-base CDR3, in frame from base 1. The germline V gene (reference sequence) sets CDR1 to LNHDA and CDR2 to SQIVND. After removal of 6 bases from V and 3 bases from J, the junction retains 4 bases not matched to a gene. The receptor was isolated from a woman between 25 and 40 years old with COVID-19, enrolled during active disease. The chain is made from TRBV19 and TRBJ2-1, with 8 junctional bases fitting TRBD1. Sequencing was done on a sample of peripheral blood. The CDR3: CASRKQGDYNEQFF. The DNA reads TGTGCCAGTAGGAAACAGGGGGACTACAATGAGCAGTTCTTC.